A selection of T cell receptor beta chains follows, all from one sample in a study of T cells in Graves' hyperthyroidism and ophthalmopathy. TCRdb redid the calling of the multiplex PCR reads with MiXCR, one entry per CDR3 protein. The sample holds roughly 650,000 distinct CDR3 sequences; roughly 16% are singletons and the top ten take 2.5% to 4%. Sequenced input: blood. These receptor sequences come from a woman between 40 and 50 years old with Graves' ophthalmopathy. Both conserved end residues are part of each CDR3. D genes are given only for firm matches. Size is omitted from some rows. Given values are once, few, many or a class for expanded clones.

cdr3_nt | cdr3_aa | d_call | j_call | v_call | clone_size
TGTGCCAGCAGTTTGACAGGGGGCGCTGGGGCCAACGTCCTGACTTTC | CASSLTGGAGANVLTF | TRBD1 | TRBJ2-6 | TRBV27 | many
TGCAGCGTTGAAGATATTATGGGACAGGGGGCGTTCAAGGGCACAGATACGCAGTATTTT | CSVEDIMGQGAFKGTDTQYF | TRBD1 | TRBJ2-3 | TRBV29-1 | few
TGTGCCAGCAGCGGACAGAACACTGAAGCTTTCTTT | CASSGQNTEAFF | . | TRBJ1-1 | TRBV2 | many
TGTGCCAGCACCACGTTAGGCGGCGATACGCAGTATTTT | CASTTLGGDTQYF | . | TRBJ2-3 | TRBV6-2/TRBV6-3 | few
TGTGCCAGCAGCTATGGAAAAGCCGGGAACACTGAAGCTTTCTTT | CASSYGKAGNTEAFF | . | TRBJ1-1 | TRBV7-8 | few
TGTGCCTGGAGTCGCGGGAGGGCCTTGCACAATGAGCAGTTCTTC | CAWSRGRALHNEQFF | TRBD2 | TRBJ2-1 | TRBV30 | many
TGTGCCAGCAGTATCGGAAGCACCGGGGAGCTGTTTTTT | CASSIGSTGELFF | . | TRBJ2-2 | TRBV7-3 | .
TGTACCAGCAGCTCCGGGACTAGCTCCACCGGGGAGCTGTTTTTT | CTSSSGTSSTGELFF | TRBD2 | TRBJ2-2 | TRBV7-6 | few
TGTGCCAGCTCACCCACGGACATCTCCTACGAGCAGTACTTC | CASSPTDISYEQYF | . | TRBJ2-7 | TRBV18 | .
TGTGCCAGCAGTTACTCTGCAGCCGCCTCCTACGAGCAGTACTTC | CASSYSAAASYEQYF | . | TRBJ2-7 | TRBV6-6 | once
TGTGCCAGCGGCTCCCCGGGGGGGGCCTACGAGCAGTACTTC | CASGSPGGAYEQYF | TRBD2 | TRBJ2-7 | TRBV28 | many
TGTGCCTGGAGTAAGGGGGGGAGCACAGATACGCAGTATTTT | CAWSKGGSTDTQYF | . | TRBJ2-3 | TRBV30 | few
TGCAGTGCTCGGGGCGGGAGGGCCAGTGAGACCCAGTACTTC | CSARGGRASETQYF | TRBD2 | TRBJ2-5 | TRBV20-1 | many
TGCAGTGCTAGGGGGGTTGGAGGTTTTCAATACGAGCAGTACTTC | CSARGVGGFQYEQYF | . | TRBJ2-7 | TRBV20-1 | few
TGCAGTGCTAGAGGCGCCAGGTTCGGCTACGAGCAGTACTTC | CSARGARFGYEQYF | . | TRBJ2-7 | TRBV20-1 | many
TGCGCCAGCAGCTCGGCGGGGGGGGCTGGGAAAGAGACCCAGTACTTC | CASSSAGGAGKETQYF | TRBD2 | TRBJ2-5 | TRBV5-1 | .
TGTGCCAGCAGCCCCCCGGGGGGGAAGGGGAACATTCAGTACTTC | CASSPPGGKGNIQYF | TRBD2 | TRBJ2-4 | TRBV7-9 | few
TGTGCCAGCACCGAGCGGGAGGTCACAGATACGCAGTATTTT | CASTEREVTDTQYF | TRBD2 | TRBJ2-3 | TRBV2 | many
TGCAGCGTGGTCGACAGGGATCAACTAGCCAAAAACATTCAGTACTTC | CSVVDRDQLAKNIQYF | TRBD1 | TRBJ2-4 | TRBV29-1 | .
TGTGCCAGCAGTGAACAGGGGGTTGGGTCACCCCTCCACTTT | CASSEQGVGSPLHF | TRBD1 | TRBJ1-6 | TRBV2 | many
TGTGCCAGCAGTCTGCCGGGACAGAACCAAGAGACCCAGTACTTC | CASSLPGQNQETQYF | TRBD1 | TRBJ2-5 | TRBV2 | many
TGCAGTGCTAGTGTTCTCGGGGGCCCGGACTACGAGCAGTACTTC | CSASVLGGPDYEQYF | . | TRBJ2-7 | TRBV20-1 | many
TGTGCCAGCAGCGTAGCGTCCGGGCCCGGGGAGCTGTTTTTT | CASSVASGPGELFF | . | TRBJ2-2 | TRBV5-8 | few
TGTGCCAGCAGTTGGGGCGGGGGGTACGATACGCAGTATTTT | CASSWGGGYDTQYF | TRBD2 | TRBJ2-3 | TRBV27 | few
TGTGCCAGCACGAGCTCCCTCCGAAATGAGCAGTTCTTC | CASTSSLRNEQFF | . | TRBJ2-1 | TRBV18 | many
TGTGCCAGCGCACTAGCGGGGTACACAGATACGCAGTATTTT | CASALAGYTDTQYF | TRBD2 | TRBJ2-3 | TRBV7-6 | many
TGTGCCAGTAGGTTAACTAGCGGGGCCTACGAGCAGTACTTC | CASRLTSGAYEQYF | TRBD2 | TRBJ2-7 | TRBV19 | once
TGTGCCAGCAGCCACGGACAGGAAAAACTGTTTTTT | CASSHGQEKLFF | . | TRBJ1-4 | TRBV3-1 | .
TGCGCCAGCAGCTTGGCGGGGGCAAGCTCCTACAATGAGCAGTTCTTC | CASSLAGASSYNEQFF | . | TRBJ2-1 | TRBV5-1 | few
TGTGCCAGCAGCTTGGAAGGGGGGGTCTATGGCTACACCTTC | CASSLEGGVYGYTF | . | TRBJ1-2 | TRBV5-4 | .
TGTGCCAGCAAAGCGACCCCAGAGACCCAGTACTTC | CASKATPETQYF | . | TRBJ2-5 | TRBV2 | many
TGCGCCAGCAGCCCCAAGGAGGGTACCGGGGAGCTGTTTTTT | CASSPKEGTGELFF | . | TRBJ2-2 | TRBV5-1 | few
TGTGCCAGCAGTTACTTGGGGGGCATCGGGGAGCTGTTTTTT | CASSYLGGIGELFF | . | TRBJ2-2 | TRBV6-5 | .
TGTGCCAGCAGCTCCAGGGAGGGCAAAAACATTCAGTACTTC | CASSSREGKNIQYF | TRBD2 | TRBJ2-4 | TRBV7-9 | .
TGTGCCAGCAGCTACTCTTTGAACACTGAAGCTTTCTTT | CASSYSLNTEAFF | . | TRBJ1-1 | TRBV14 | few
TGCAGTGCTAGGGGGGGTGCTAGCGATACGCAGTATTTT | CSARGGASDTQYF | . | TRBJ2-3 | TRBV20-1 | .
TGTGCCAGCAGCAAGGGACAGGGGGGCACAGATACGCAGTATTTT | CASSKGQGGTDTQYF | TRBD1 | TRBJ2-3 | TRBV7-6 | few
TGCGCCAGCAGCCAAGGACAGAACCTTAACTATGGCTACACCTTC | CASSQGQNLNYGYTF | . | TRBJ1-2 | TRBV4-1 | .
TGCAGTGCTCGGAGGAGCGGGAGAAATGAGCAGTTCTTC | CSARRSGRNEQFF | TRBD2 | TRBJ2-1 | TRBV20-1 | many
TGTGCCAGCAGCCCGAGACCAGGGATCTACGAGCAGTACTTC | CASSPRPGIYEQYF | . | TRBJ2-7 | TRBV7-9 | .
TGTGCCAGCAGTCCTACGGGACTACTCCAAGAGACCCAGTACTTC | CASSPTGLLQETQYF | TRBD2 | TRBJ2-5 | TRBV28 | many
TGTGCCAGCAGCCTGGGACAGGGGGCGGTTAACTATGGCTACACCTTC | CASSLGQGAVNYGYTF | TRBD1 | TRBJ1-2 | TRBV6-1 | many
TGTGCCAGCAGTCCCGTGCAGGGGGCGAGGGAGCAGTACTTC | CASSPVQGAREQYF | TRBD1 | TRBJ2-7 | TRBV6-1 | .
TGTGCCAGCCACGGACAGAGAAACACCGGGGAGCTGTTTTTT | CASHGQRNTGELFF | . | TRBJ2-2 | TRBV18 | .
TGTGCCAGCAGCTTAATCCCGGGACTCGGACGCCGGTGGGATACGCAGTATTTT | CASSLIPGLGRRWDTQYF | . | TRBJ2-3 | TRBV11-2 | .
TGCAGTGCTAGCATTGGCTGGGACTACGAGCAGTACTTC | CSASIGWDYEQYF | . | TRBJ2-7 | TRBV20-1 | many
TGTGCCAGCAGTGTTGGACAGCCCCAGCATTTT | CASSVGQPQHF | . | TRBJ1-5 | TRBV2 | many
TGTGCCAGCAGTTTAGGACAGAGGCTCGATACGCAGTATTTT | CASSLGQRLDTQYF | . | TRBJ2-3 | TRBV12-3/TRBV12-4 | .
TGTGCCAGCAGCTTAACGACAGGGGGCGGCGAAAAACTGTTTTTT | CASSLTTGGGEKLFF | TRBD1 | TRBJ1-4 | TRBV7-9 | many
TGTGCCAGCAGTGCTCGACTAGCGGGACCCTACGAGCAGTACTTC | CASSARLAGPYEQYF | TRBD2 | TRBJ2-7 | TRBV28 | many
TGTGCCAGCAGAACCGGGACGACTAATCCGCCCCTCCACTTT | CASRTGTTNPPLHF | . | TRBJ1-6 | TRBV6-2/TRBV6-3 | .
TGTGCCAGCGGGGGACAGGGGGGAACCGGGGAGCTGTTTTTT | CASGGQGGTGELFF | TRBD1 | TRBJ2-2 | TRBV28 | many
TGTGCCAGCTCACCACGCCTAGGGACAGGGGTCGCTAACCTCTACAATGAGCAGTTCTTC | CASSPRLGTGVANLYNEQFF | TRBD1 | TRBJ2-1 | TRBV18 | .
TGTGCCAGCAGTGGTTTTAATAGCAATCAGCCCCAGCATTTT | CASSGFNSNQPQHF | . | TRBJ1-5 | TRBV2 | many
TGTGCCAGCAGTGGAATTAGCGATTTCACCGGGGAGCTGTTTTTT | CASSGISDFTGELFF | . | TRBJ2-2 | TRBV2 | many
TGTGCCAGCAGTGGGGGGGATTCAGGGGACTTGGGAGCTTTCTTT | CASSGGDSGDLGAFF | . | TRBJ1-1 | TRBV6-2/TRBV6-3 | .
TGTGCCGGCAGTGAGACCGACAGACTCTATGGCTACACCTTC | CAGSETDRLYGYTF | . | TRBJ1-2 | TRBV6-1 | .
TGTGCCAGCAGTACGGAACAGGGGTCTGGAAACACCATATATTTT | CASSTEQGSGNTIYF | TRBD1 | TRBJ1-3 | TRBV2 | .
TGTGCCAGCAGTTTTTTTGACAGGGCTAACTCTGGAAACACCATATATTTT | CASSFFDRANSGNTIYF | TRBD1 | TRBJ1-3 | TRBV12-3/TRBV12-4 | few